Included here is one T cell receptor (beta chain) sequence, with context. What it binds is unknown. This entry comes from a study of shared clonotypes between healthy human individuals. Study-wide findings and caveats: Donors were few, which limited the genetic and exposure-history diversity represented.

Trimming cost V 1 base and J 6 bases, with 15 bases left between them. CDR3 size: 15 residues. Germline CDR1 and CDR2: SGHRS and YFSETQ. Genomic DNA of every subset was divided equally among multiple immunoSEQ plates. As originally analysed: In the immunoSEQ data, sequences were junction-only and lacked quality scores, so filtering differed. Generated by immunoSEQ multiplex PCR, the TCRdb table keeps only in-frame clones and is missing some. V, J and clone size are taken as reported in that table, and D and trimming were inferred from the DNA itself. Of about 560,000 clones listed, roughly 72% are singletons.

Sequencing was carried out using PBMCs. The clonotype originates from a woman between 35 and 50 years old in good health. Some clones in this sample may be carry-over from other donors' samples. This rearrangement joins TRBV5-1 to TRBJ2-3; perhaps TRBD2 as D (5 bases). The CDR3 is CASSLLKATGDTQYF. CDR3 sequence (DNA): TGCGCCAGCAGCTTGCTTAAGGCGACGGGGGATACGCAGTATTTT.